The 29 T cell receptor beta chains presented below share a single source sample, sequenced in a study of cytomegalovirus exposure and HLA in healthy donors. Primers for the PCR totalled 60 Vbeta and 13 Jbeta. The data were produced by immunoSEQ multiplex PCR, yet TCRdb's version contains in-frame clones alone and is incomplete. This table holds around 160,000 clones, nearly 80% found once. The sample consisted of PBMCs. The source is a man aged 45-60 years in good health and CMV-seropositive.

V and J are TRBV6-1 and TRBJ2-3; weak D call: TRBD2 (5 bases). This CDR3 region has 14 residues. V was trimmed by 6 bases and J by 0 bases, leaving 10 bases between them. Germline V CDR1 and CDR2: MNHNS, SASEGT. CDR3 residues: CASSPRTSTDTQYF. CDR3 DNA sequence: TGTGCCAGCAGCCCCAGGACTAGCACAGATACGCAGTATTTT.

This chain uses TRBV5-4 with TRBJ2-3; D possibly corresponds to TRBD2 (6 bases). Per germline, CDR1 SGHNT and CDR2 YYREEE (reference sequence). V dropped 4 bases and J dropped 4 bases, with 16 bases sitting between them. This CDR3 has 15 residues. The DNA of the CDR3 is TGTGCCAGCAGCGCCAGGCGGGGTTGGGCAGATACGCAGTATTTT. It specifies CASSARRGWADTQYF.

V is TRBV19 and J is TRBJ1-1; 10 bases align to TRBD1. J gave up 4 bases and V 6 bases, and 8 bases lay outside the gene matches. There are 15 residues in the CDR3. CDR1 is LNHDA and CDR2 is SQIVND in the germline V gene (reference sequence). CDR3 amino acids: CASSRDRGSGTEAFF. Written as DNA, the CDR3 is TGTGCCAGTAGCCGGGACAGGGGATCTGGCACTGAAGCTTTCTTT.

In the case of this clone: At one of its ends the junction is not consistent with the germline gene, which may arise from a read error. The chain recombines TRBV7-9 with TRBJ1-2, with D possibly being TRBD1 (5 bases). The CDR3 loop spans 12 amino acids. CDR1 and CDR2 (germline): SEHNR, FQNEAQ (reference sequence). The CDR3 coding sequence is TGTTCCAGCAGCTTCGGGGGGGGTGGCTACACCTTC. Protein sequence: CSSSFGGGGYTF.

V is TRBV28 and J is TRBJ2-7; perhaps TRBD2 as D (6 bases). CDR3 length equals 14 residues. CDR1 is MDHEN and CDR2 is SYDVKM in the germline V gene. Trimming removed 3 bases from V and 12 bases from J, with 21 bases in between. The CDR3 region has the DNA TGTGCCAGCAGTTTTTCTTCGGAGGGAAGCTTTCGGTACGTC. Translating it yields CASSFSSEGSFRYV.

This chain links TRBV19 with TRBJ1-2, with TRBD1 matching 12 bases. This CDR3 comprises 15 residues. J was trimmed by 6 bases and V by 7 bases; bases with no gene match: 9. Germline CDR1 is LNHDA and CDR2 is SQIVND (reference sequence). The chain's CDR3 is CASTSGTGGDNGYTF. The CDR3, as DNA: TGTGCCAGTACTTCCGGGACAGGGGGCGATAATGGCTACACCTTC.

The chain employs TRBV5-5 and TRBJ1-1; D is ambiguous. The CDR3 runs 12 residues. Germline CDR1 SGHKS, CDR2 YYEKEE (reference sequence). Trimming took off 2 bases at V and 2 bases at J, with 4 bases between the two ends. Here the CDR3 DNA reads TGTGCCAGCAGCTTACTAAACACTGAAGCTTTCTTT. This gives the protein CASSLLNTEAFF.

The chain recombines TRBV9 with TRBJ2-3; 7 nucleotides line up with TRBD1. Germline values: CDR1 SGDLS, CDR2 YYNGEE. J was trimmed by 0 bases and V by 6 bases; bases with no gene match: 4. The CDR3 length is 14 residues. CDR3 sequence: CASTKTGSTDTQYF. DNA of the CDR3: TGTGCCAGCACCAAGACAGGGAGCACAGATACGCAGTATTTT.

The chain recombines TRBV28 with TRBJ2-1; 11 bases fit TRBD2. Looked up from germline, CDR1 is MDHEN and CDR2 is SYDVKM. The length of the CDR3 is 15 residues. After removal of 2 bases from V and 9 bases from J, the junction contained 6 bases not matched to a gene. CDR3 region: CASSLRVAGGGEQFF. The DNA of the CDR3 is TGTGCCAGCAGTTTAAGGGTAGCGGGGGGGGGTGAGCAGTTCTTC.

The genes are TRBV29-1 and TRBJ1-2; 11 bases are shared with TRBD1. The V gene end was trimmed by 7 bases and the J gene end by 10 bases; junction bases not matched to a gene: 5. Germline CDR1 is SQVTM and CDR2 is ANQGSEA. The CDR3 sequence is 11 residues long. The CDR3 DNA sequence: TGCAGCGCCAGGACAGGGGGCTTCTACACCTTC. Its translation: CSARTGGFYTF.

The genes are TRBV19 and TRBJ1-1; TRBD1 agrees at 7 bases. Per the germline V gene, CDR1 is LNHDA and CDR2 is SQIVND (reference sequence). Unmatched junction bases numbered 15, after V lost 2 bases and J lost 3 bases. The length of the CDR3 is 18 residues. The CDR3 nucleotides read TGTGCCAGTAGTATAAAGGACAGGCGCGGTGAATGGGACACTGAAGCTTTCTTT. This sequence encodes CASSIKDRRGEWDTEAFF.

In DNA, the CDR3 is TGCGCCAGCAGCACGGCGGGACAGGCAGGACAAGAGACCCAGTACTTC. Amino acid sequence: CASSTAGQAGQETQYF. This chain links TRBV5-1 with TRBJ2-5; 8 positions agree with TRBD1. Per germline, CDR1 SGHRS and CDR2 YFSETQ. Losses at the gene ends were 4 bases for V and 2 bases for J; bases not matched to a gene: 10. The CDR3 consists of 16 residues.

The chain has TRBV4-3 and TRBJ1-2; 7 bases are shared with TRBD1. This CDR3 has 15 residues. From germline, CDR1 is LGHNA and CDR2 YSLEER. J lost 2 bases, V lost 1 base, and 4 bases had no gene match. The CDR3: CASSQAGTANYGYTF. CDR3 nucleotide sequence: TGCGCCAGCAGCCAAGCTGGGACAGCGAACTATGGCTACACCTTC.

In its sample, this clone was seen a few times. This chain uses TRBV7-8 with TRBJ1-1; 8 nucleotides match TRBD1. V lost 2 bases, J lost 4 bases, and 0 bases stayed unmatched. The CDR3 sequence is 13 residues long. Germline V gene lookup returns CDR1 SGHVS and CDR2 FQNEAQ. CDR3 region: CASSLQGATEAFF. CDR3 nucleotides: TGTGCCAGCAGCTTACAGGGGGCCACTGAAGCTTTCTTT.

This clone was detected only a few times. The chain combines TRBV2 with TRBJ1-6; 8 bases map to TRBD1. V gave up 7 bases and J gave up 4 bases; unmatched junction bases: 6. Germline assignment: CDR1 SNHLY and CDR2 FYNNEI. The CDR3 is 15 residues long. The CDR3 sequence: CASTLGQAYNSPLHF. For the CDR3, the DNA is TGTGCCAGCACCCTGGGACAGGCGTATAATTCACCCCTCCACTTT.

This clone occurred a few times. The J gene is TRBJ2-7, the V gene TRBV6-5; D unclear. The germline V gene encodes CDR1 MNHEY and CDR2 SVGAGI. CDR3 length equals 14 residues. V dropped 0 bases and J dropped 3 bases, with 9 bases sitting between them. The CDR3 sequence is CASSYSRYGYEQYF. DNA of the CDR3: TGTGCCAGCAGTTACTCCCGGTACGGCTACGAGCAGTACTTC.

V and J are TRBV2 and TRBJ1-5, with unresolved D. The germline V gene encodes CDR1 SNHLY and CDR2 FYNNEI. There are 12 residues in the CDR3. V lost 6 bases and J 5 bases, leaving 8 bases between the germline ends. The CDR3, as DNA: TGTGCCAGCAGCAGGCGGGATCAGCCCCAGCATTTT. Translation: CASSRRDQPQHF.

The chain is built from TRBV30 and TRBJ1-1, with a weak D call TRBD1 (6 bases). The CDR3 totals 16 residues. With 4 bases removed from V and 1 base from J, the gap between germline ends came to 19 bases. The germline V gene encodes CDR1 GTSNPN and CDR2 SVGIG (reference sequence). The CDR3 DNA reads TGTGCCTGGATTGGCCGGGACATATCCAAGAACACTGAAGCTTTCTTT. It codes for CAWIGRDISKNTEAFF. The full variable domain, rest sourced from reference TRBV30 and TRBJ1-1, is SQTIHQWPATLVQPVGSPLSLECTVEGTSNPNLYWYRQAAGRGLQLLFYSVGIGQISSEVPQNLSASRPQDRQFILSSKKLLLSDSGFYLCAWIGRDISKNTEAFFGQGTRLTVV.

The rearrangement uses TRBV7-2 and TRBJ1-4; TRBD1 agrees at 9 bases. V gave up 5 bases and J gave up 8 bases; unmatched junction bases: 3. Looked up from germline, CDR1 is SGHTA and CDR2 is FQGNSA. The CDR3 sequence is 13 residues long. CDR3 protein: CASSPGTGEKLFF. In DNA form, the CDR3 reads TGTGCCAGCAGCCCTGGGACAGGGGAAAAACTGTTTTTT.

DNA of the CDR3: TGCGCCAGCAGCTCAGGGGGCGGATCCTATGGCTACACCTTC. Its protein product is CASSSGGGSYGYTF. The rearrangement links TRBV5-1 to TRBJ1-2, with 8 bases aligning to TRBD1. Germline V gene data show CDR1 as SGHRS and CDR2 as YFSETQ. V was clipped by 3 bases and J by 4 bases; unmatched bases: 5. There are 14 residues in the CDR3.

This chain links TRBV27 with TRBJ1-1; 8 nucleotides match TRBD1. The CDR3 consists of 14 residues. Germline V CDR1 and CDR2: MNHEY, SMNVEV (reference sequence). Unmatched junction bases numbered 12, after V lost 5 bases and J lost 10 bases. The CDR3 spells CASSPAQGVARAFF. CDR3 nucleotides: TGTGCCAGCAGTCCTGCACAGGGGGTTGCGCGAGCTTTCTTT.

This clone was recorded a few times. V is TRBV6-6 and J is TRBJ1-1, with D unclear. This CDR3 region has 12 residues. From germline, CDR1 is MNHNY and CDR2 SVGAGI (reference sequence). The germline V and J ends were trimmed by 2 bases and 6 bases, with 7 bases remaining between them. In DNA form, the CDR3 reads TGTGCCAGCAGTTACGGGCAAGCTGAAGCTTTCTTT. Translation gives CASSYGQAEAFF.

This chain links TRBV11-2 with TRBJ2-5; TRBD2 is a possible D gene (5 bases). The CDR3 consists of 13 residues. Germline CDR1 and CDR2: SGHAT and FQNNGV. The ends were cut back, 5 bases at V and 6 bases at J, with 13 bases in the middle. The CDR3 nucleotides are TGTGCCAGCAGCCCCGGGGAACGACAGACCCAGTACTTC. Residues: CASSPGERQTQYF.

This chain joins TRBV11-2 and TRBJ1-5; maybe TRBD1 (6 bases). Germline loops: CDR1 SGHAT, CDR2 FQNNGV. This CDR3 comprises 15 residues. Trimming took 5 bases from V and 2 from J, leaving 13 bases between them. In nucleotides, the CDR3 is TGTGCCAGCAGCCGAGGGGGGGTGGGCAATCAGCCCCAGCATTTT. This encodes CASSRGGVGNQPQHF. Variable domain in full (rest from reference TRBV11-2 and TRBJ1-5): EAGVAQSPRYKIIEKRQSVAFWCNPISGHATLYWYQQILGQGPKLLIQFQNNGVVDDSQLPKDRFSAERLKGVDSTLKIQPAKLEDSAVYLCASSRGGVGNQPQHFGDGTRLSIL.

The gene calls are TRBV4-3 and TRBJ2-5, with 10 bases identical to TRBD1. Germline CDR1 reads LGHNA; CDR2 reads YSLEER. The CDR3 runs 14 residues. The ends lost 4 bases at V and 3 bases at J; junction bases unmatched: 2. The CDR3 spells CASSPGTGEETQYF. CDR3 in DNA: TGCGCCAGCAGCCCAGGGACAGGGGAAGAGACCCAGTACTTC.

This chain connects TRBV5-4 to TRBJ2-3, with TRBD1 matching 9 bases. V shed 3 bases and J 6 bases; nucleotides not matched to a gene: 5. The CDR3 contains 14 residues. Germline CDR1 reads SGHNT; CDR2 reads YYREEE (reference sequence). DNA of the CDR3: TGTGCCAGCAGCTCGGACAGGGGTCTGGATACGCAGTATTTT. Translated: CASSSDRGLDTQYF.

The rearrangement links TRBV28 to TRBJ1-6, with 7 bases identical to TRBD1. With V trimmed by 4 bases and J by 0 bases, 9 bases remained unmatched. Per germline, CDR1 MDHEN and CDR2 SYDVKM. The CDR3 extends over 18 amino acids. The CDR3 DNA reads as TGTGCCAGCAGTTCCATCGAGGGGGCCCGCTCCTATAATTCACCCCTCCACTTT. It is translated as CASSSIEGARSYNSPLHF.

The genes are TRBV18 and TRBJ1-2; tentatively, D is TRBD1 (5 bases). The CDR3 covers 15 residues. Germline V CDR1 and CDR2: KGHSH, LQKENI. V was pared by 3 bases and J by 4 bases, with 15 bases between. The CDR3 DNA reads as TGTGCCAGCTCACCTGGGGCGGAGGGGTCCTATGGCTACACCTTC. Protein product: CASSPGAEGSYGYTF. Full variable domain (missing parts from reference TRBV18 and TRBJ1-2): NAGVMQNPRHLVRRRGQEARLRCSPMKGHSHVYWYRQLPEEGLKFMVYLQKENIIDESGMPKERFSAEFPKEGPSILRIQQVVRGDSAAYFCASSPGAEGSYGYTFGSGTRLTVV.

This clone showed up just once. The chain joins TRBV6-5 to TRBJ1-5; 7 bases map to TRBD1. Germline V gene sequence: CDR1 MNHEY, CDR2 SVGAGI. After removal of 5 bases from V and 1 base from J, the junction contained 5 bases not matched to a gene. There are 15 residues in the CDR3. The CDR3: CASSQQGKSNQPQHF. The CDR3 DNA reads as TGTGCCAGCAGTCAACAGGGGAAAAGCAATCAGCCCCAGCATTTT.